This is a list of T cell receptor beta chains from one sample in a study of cytomegalovirus exposure and HLA in healthy donors. TCRdb's table, derived via immunoSEQ multiplex PCR, lists solely in-frame clones and lacks some. The sample carries over 75,000 clones, around four fifths recorded once. Input material: PBMCs. The receptors derive from a man aged 35 to 55 in good health and CMV-seropositive. CDR3s include the opening cysteine and the closing phenylalanine or tryptophan. Size is stated for part of the rows, as once, few or many counts, or as a class when the clone is expanded.

j_gene,abundance,v_gene,CDR3aa
TRBJ2-1,.,TRBV19,CASSPNRGTSGSDEQFF
TRBJ2-5,.,TRBV7-3,CASSREGLLETQYF
TRBJ1-2,.,TRBV9,CASTPREGRRGYTF
TRBJ2-3,.,TRBV27,CASSPQPTGPDTQYF
TRBJ2-1,.,TRBV5-8,CASRGRTGGCEQFF
TRBJ1-5,.,TRBV6-6,CASIDRGLGQPQHF
TRBJ2-7,.,TRBV15,CATSRAGAGTSYEQYF
TRBJ2-7,.,TRBV6-4,CASSDGGPSGVSYEQYF
TRBJ2-7,.,TRBV5-1,CASGLGTGSYEQYF
TRBJ2-3,.,TRBV11-2,CASSLALGAGGPDTQYF
TRBJ2-1,.,TRBV10-1,CASSAGTSGYNEQFF
TRBJ2-2,few,TRBV2,CASSLNREIGELFF
TRBJ1-1,.,TRBV18,CASSPLPRTGLVPNTEAFF
TRBJ2-1,.,TRBV7-8,CASSWSRRSLFNEQFF
TRBJ2-7,.,TRBV27,CASSLSAGDTSYEQYF
TRBJ2-6,.,TRBV5-1,CASSSPGTSGRGGANVLTF
TRBJ2-2,.,TRBV7-2,CASSLRQAGELFF